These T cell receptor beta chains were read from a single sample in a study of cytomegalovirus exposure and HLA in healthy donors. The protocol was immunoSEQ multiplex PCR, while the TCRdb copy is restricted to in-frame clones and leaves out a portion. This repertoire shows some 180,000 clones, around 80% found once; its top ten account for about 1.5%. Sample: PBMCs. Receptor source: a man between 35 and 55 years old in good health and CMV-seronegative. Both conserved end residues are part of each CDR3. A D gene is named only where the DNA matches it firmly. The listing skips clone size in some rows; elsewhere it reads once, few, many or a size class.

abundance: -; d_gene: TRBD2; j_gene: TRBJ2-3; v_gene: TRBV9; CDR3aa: CASSEGWRGDYTQYF; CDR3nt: TGTGCCAGCAGCGAAGGGTGGCGGGGGGATTATACGCAGTATTTT
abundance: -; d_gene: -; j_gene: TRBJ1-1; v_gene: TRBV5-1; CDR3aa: CASSLWGRDTEAFF; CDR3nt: TGCGCCAGCAGCTTGTGGGGGCGCGACACTGAAGCTTTCTTT
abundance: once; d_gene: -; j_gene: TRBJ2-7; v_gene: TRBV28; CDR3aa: CASMEGGSSYEQYF; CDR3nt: TGTGCCAGCATGGAAGGGGGTAGCTCCTACGAGCAGTACTTC
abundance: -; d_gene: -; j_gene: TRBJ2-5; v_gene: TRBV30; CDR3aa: CAWREAYRKVGVETQYF; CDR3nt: TGTGCCTGGAGGGAAGCATACCGGAAGGTCGGGGTGGAGACCCAGTACTTC
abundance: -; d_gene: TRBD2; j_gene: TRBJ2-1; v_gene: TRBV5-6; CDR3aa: CASSLAGAEQFF; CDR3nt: TGTGCCAGCAGCCTAGCGGGGGCAGAGCAGTTCTTC
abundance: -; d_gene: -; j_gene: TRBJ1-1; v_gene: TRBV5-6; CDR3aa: CASSLLGALMNTEAFF; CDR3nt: TGTGCCAGCAGCTTGCTGGGGGCCTTAATGAACACTGAAGCTTTCTTT
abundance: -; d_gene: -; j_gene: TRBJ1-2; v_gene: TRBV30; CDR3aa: CASERDTRSYTF; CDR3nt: TGTGCCTCAGAACGGGACACAAGGAGCTACACCTTC
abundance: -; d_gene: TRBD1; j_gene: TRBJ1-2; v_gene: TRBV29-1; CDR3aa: CSVEGTGGNYGYTF; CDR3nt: TGCAGCGTTGAGGGGACAGGGGGAAACTATGGCTACACCTTC
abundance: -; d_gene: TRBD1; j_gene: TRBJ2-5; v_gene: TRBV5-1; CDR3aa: CASSSGQVLRETQYF; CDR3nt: TGCGCCAGCAGCTCGGGACAGGTACTACGAGAGACCCAGTACTTC
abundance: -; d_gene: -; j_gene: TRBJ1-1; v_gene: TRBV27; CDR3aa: CASVRGREVKNTEAFF; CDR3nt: TGTGCCAGCGTCCGCGGTAGAGAAGTGAAGAACACTGAAGCTTTCTTT
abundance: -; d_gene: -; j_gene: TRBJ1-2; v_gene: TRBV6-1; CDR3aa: CASTSGQFIPYGYTF; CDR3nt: TGTGCCAGCACGTCCGGACAGTTTATTCCATATGGCTACACCTTC
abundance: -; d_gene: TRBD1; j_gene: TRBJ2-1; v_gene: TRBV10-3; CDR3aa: CAIADRANEQFF; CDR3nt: TGTGCCATCGCGGACAGGGCGAATGAGCAGTTCTTC
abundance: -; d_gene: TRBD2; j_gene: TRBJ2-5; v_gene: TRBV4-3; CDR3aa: CASSQDVSGGQETQYF; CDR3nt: TGCGCCAGCAGCCAAGACGTTAGCGGGGGGCAAGAGACCCAGTACTTC
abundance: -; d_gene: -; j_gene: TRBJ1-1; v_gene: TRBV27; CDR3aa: CASRYDRRMNTEAFF; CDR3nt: TGTGCCAGCAGGTATGACAGGAGAATGAACACTGAAGCTTTCTTT
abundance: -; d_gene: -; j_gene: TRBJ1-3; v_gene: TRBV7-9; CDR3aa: CASSLNPAGNTIYF; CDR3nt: TGTGCCAGCAGCTTAAATCCGGCTGGAAACACCATATATTTT
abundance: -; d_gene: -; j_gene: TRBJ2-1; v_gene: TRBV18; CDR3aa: CASSPPSVAVNEQFF; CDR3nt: TGTGCCAGCTCACCACCGTCAGTAGCGGTGAATGAGCAGTTCTTC
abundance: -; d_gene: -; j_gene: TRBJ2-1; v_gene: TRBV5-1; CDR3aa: CASTTWRSSNEQFF; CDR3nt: TGCGCCAGCACCACTTGGCGGTCGAGCAATGAGCAGTTCTTC
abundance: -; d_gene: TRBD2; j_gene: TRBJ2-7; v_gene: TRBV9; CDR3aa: CASSAGTSGPSYEQYF; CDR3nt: TGTGCCAGCAGCGCCGGGACTAGCGGGCCCTCCTACGAGCAGTACTTC
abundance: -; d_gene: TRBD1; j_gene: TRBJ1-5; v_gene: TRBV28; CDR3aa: CASSLRGQGNQPQHF; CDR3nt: TGTGCCAGCAGTTTACGAGGACAGGGCAATCAGCCCCAGCATTTT
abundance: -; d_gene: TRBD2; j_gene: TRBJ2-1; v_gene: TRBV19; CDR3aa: CASSLVAGEWSYNEQFF; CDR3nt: TGTGCCAGTAGTTTGGTAGCGGGAGAGTGGTCCTACAATGAGCAGTTCTTC
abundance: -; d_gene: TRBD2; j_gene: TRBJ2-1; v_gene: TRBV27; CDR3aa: CASSLRTGTNNEQFF; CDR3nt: TGTGCCAGCAGCTTACGCACCGGGACTAACAATGAGCAGTTCTTC
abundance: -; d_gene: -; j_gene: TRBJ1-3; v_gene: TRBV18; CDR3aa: CASSPARTDFGNTIYF; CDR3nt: TGTGCCAGCTCACCCGCCCGGACAGATTTTGGAAACACCATATATTTT
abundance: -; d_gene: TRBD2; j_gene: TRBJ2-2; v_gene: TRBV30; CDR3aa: CAWSAFFSWAWGTSGATTGELFF; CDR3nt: TGTGCCTGGAGCGCCTTCTTCTCCTGGGCGTGGGGGACTAGCGGGGCAACCACCGGGGAGCTGTTTTTT
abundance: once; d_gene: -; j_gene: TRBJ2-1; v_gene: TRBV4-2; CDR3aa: CASSQPGGDYNEQFF; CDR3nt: TGTGCCAGCAGCCAACCGGGGGGCGACTACAATGAGCAGTTCTTC
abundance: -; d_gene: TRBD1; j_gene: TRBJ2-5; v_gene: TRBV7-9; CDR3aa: CSSSPDRGGQETQYF; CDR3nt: TGTTCCAGCAGCCCCGACAGGGGCGGGCAAGAGACCCAGTACTTC
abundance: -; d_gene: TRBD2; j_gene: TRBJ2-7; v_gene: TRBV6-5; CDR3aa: CASSYVGLGAYEQYF; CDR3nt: TGTGCCAGCAGTTACGTAGGACTAGGGGCCTACGAGCAGTACTTC
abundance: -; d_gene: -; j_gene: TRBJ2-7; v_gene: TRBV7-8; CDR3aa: CASSPQDYSSYEQYF; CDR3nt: TGTGCCAGCAGCCCGCAGGACTATAGCTCCTACGAGCAGTACTTC
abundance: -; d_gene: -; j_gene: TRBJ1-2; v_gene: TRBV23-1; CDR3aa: CASSGGGENYGYTF; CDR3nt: TGCGCCAGCAGTGGAGGGGGGGAGAACTATGGCTACACCTTC
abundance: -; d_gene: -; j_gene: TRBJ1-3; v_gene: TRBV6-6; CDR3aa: CASSYRGRGSGNTIYF; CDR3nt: TGTGCCAGCAGTTACCGGGGCAGGGGCTCCGGAAACACCATATATTTT
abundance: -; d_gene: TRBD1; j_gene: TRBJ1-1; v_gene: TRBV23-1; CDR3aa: CASSQSGQEFTEAFF; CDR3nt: TGCGCCAGCAGTCAATCCGGACAGGAATTCACTGAAGCTTTCTTT
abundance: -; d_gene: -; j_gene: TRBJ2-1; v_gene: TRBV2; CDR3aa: CASSPLGSRYNEQFF; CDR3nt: TGTGCCAGCAGCCCCTTGGGGAGTCGTTACAATGAGCAGTTCTTC
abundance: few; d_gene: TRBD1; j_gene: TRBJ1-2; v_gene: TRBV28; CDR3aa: CASSTGQNYGYTF; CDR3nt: TGTGCCAGCAGCACGGGACAGAACTATGGCTACACCTTC
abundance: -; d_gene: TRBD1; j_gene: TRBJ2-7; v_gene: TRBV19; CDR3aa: CASSKRQGPYEQYF; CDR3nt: TGTGCCAGTAGTAAACGACAGGGACCCTACGAGCAGTACTTC
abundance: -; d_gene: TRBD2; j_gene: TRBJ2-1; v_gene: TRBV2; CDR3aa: CASTLVAGGYNEQFF; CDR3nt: TGTGCCAGCACCCTAGTAGCGGGGGGCTACAATGAGCAGTTCTTC
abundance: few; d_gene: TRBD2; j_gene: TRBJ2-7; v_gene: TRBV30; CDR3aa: CAWTSGRYEQYF; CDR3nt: TGTGCCTGGACTAGCGGGAGATACGAGCAGTACTTC
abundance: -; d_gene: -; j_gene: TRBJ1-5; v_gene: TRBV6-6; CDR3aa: CASRFAGVEQPQHF; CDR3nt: TGTGCCAGCAGATTCGCAGGGGTTGAACAGCCCCAGCATTTT
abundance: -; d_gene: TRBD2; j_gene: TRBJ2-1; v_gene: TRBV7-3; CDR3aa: CASSLTGTSGLYNEQFF; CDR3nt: TGTGCCAGCAGCTTAACGGGGACTAGCGGACTTTACAATGAGCAGTTCTTC
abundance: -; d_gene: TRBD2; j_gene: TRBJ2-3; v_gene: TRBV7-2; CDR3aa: CASSLTRLAGGPGADTQYF; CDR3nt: TGTGCCAGCAGCTTAACGCGACTAGCGGGGGGGCCCGGCGCAGATACGCAGTATTTT
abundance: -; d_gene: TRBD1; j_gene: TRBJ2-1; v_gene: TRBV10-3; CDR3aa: CAISDRAAYNEQFF; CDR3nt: TGTGCCATCAGCGACAGGGCTGCCTACAATGAGCAGTTCTTC
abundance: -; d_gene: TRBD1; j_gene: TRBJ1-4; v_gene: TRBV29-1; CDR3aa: CSVEDRRGPNEKLFF; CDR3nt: TGCAGCGTTGAAGATCGGAGGGGGCCTAATGAAAAACTGTTTTTT
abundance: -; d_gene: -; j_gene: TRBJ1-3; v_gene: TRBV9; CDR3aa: CASSVASFSGNTIYF; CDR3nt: TGTGCCAGCAGCGTAGCTTCGTTCTCTGGAAACACCATATATTTT
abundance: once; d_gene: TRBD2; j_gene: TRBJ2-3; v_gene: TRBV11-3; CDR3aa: CASSPPGGRSDTQYF; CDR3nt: TGTGCCAGCAGCCCGCCGGGGGGACGGTCTGATACGCAGTATTTT
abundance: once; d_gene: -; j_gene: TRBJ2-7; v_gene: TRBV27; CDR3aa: CASSRLPGHLSYEQYF; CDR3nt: TGTGCCAGCAGCCGCCTCCCGGGACACCTCTCCTACGAGCAGTACTTC
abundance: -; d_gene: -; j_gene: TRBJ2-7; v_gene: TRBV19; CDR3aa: CASSIAGGESAYEQYF; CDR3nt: TGTGCCAGTAGTATAGCTGGCGGGGAGTCGGCCTACGAGCAGTACTTC
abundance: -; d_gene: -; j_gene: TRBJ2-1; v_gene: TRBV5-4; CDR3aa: CASSLGSRGDEQFF; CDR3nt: TGTGCCAGCAGCTTGGGTTCACGCGGGGATGAGCAGTTCTTC
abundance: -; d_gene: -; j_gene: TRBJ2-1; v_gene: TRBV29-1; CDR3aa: CSVEGAHYNEQFF; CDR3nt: TGCAGCGTTGAAGGTGCACACTACAATGAGCAGTTCTTC
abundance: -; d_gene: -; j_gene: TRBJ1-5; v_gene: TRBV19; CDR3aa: CASSQEGVQPQHF; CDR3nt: TGTGCCAGTAGTCAAGAGGGAGTTCAGCCCCAGCATTTT
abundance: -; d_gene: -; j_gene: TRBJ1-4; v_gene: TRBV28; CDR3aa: CASSWGTTGAREKLFF; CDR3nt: TGTGCCAGCAGTTGGGGTACGACAGGAGCGCGTGAAAAACTGTTTTTT
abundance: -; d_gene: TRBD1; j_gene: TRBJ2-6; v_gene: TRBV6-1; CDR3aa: CASSGTGAGANVLTF; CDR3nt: TGTGCCAGCAGCGGGACAGGGGCCGGGGCCAACGTCCTGACTTTC
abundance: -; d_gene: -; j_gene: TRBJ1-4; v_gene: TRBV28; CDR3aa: CASSFGGIQEKLFF; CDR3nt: TGTGCCAGCAGTTTCGGGGGGATACAAGAAAAACTGTTTTTT
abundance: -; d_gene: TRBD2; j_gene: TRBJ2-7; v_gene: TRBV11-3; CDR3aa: CASSSTRLAGLNYEQYF; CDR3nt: TGTGCCAGCAGCTCGACACGACTAGCGGGATTGAACTACGAGCAGTACTTC
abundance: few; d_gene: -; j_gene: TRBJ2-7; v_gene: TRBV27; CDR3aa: CASSSPGLSTYEQYF; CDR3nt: TGTGCCAGCAGTTCACCGGGACTGTCAACCTACGAGCAGTACTTC
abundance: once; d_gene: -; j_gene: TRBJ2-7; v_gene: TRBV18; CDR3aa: CASSPRDTGEQYF; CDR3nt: TGTGCCAGCTCACCCCGGGACACCGGAGAGCAGTACTTC